The next 11 T cell receptor beta chains were all read from a single sample in a study of vaccination and CD4 T cells after COVID-19. Treatment in this sample: roughly 10-day PBMC culture with coronavirus spike peptide pools or control peptides (ViraFEST assay). Their specific antigens are unknown. Cultured CD4+ T-cell DNA underwent Oncomine TCR Beta short-read sequencing. Via MiXCR, TCRdb re-called the PCR reads, giving one row per CDR3 protein. This sample yields roughly 12,000 distinct CDR3 sequences, of which 50% to 55% are seen a single time; 8% to 11% belongs to the top ten. Sequenced sample: CD4+ T cells from blood, cultured in vitro. The receptors stem from a human donor who had recovered from COVID-19.

This clonotype was counted only a few times. V gene TRBV20-1 combines with J gene TRBJ1-5, with 7 bases matching TRBD1. CDR1 and CDR2 from the germline V gene are DFQATT and SNEGSKA (reference sequence). The ends lost 6 bases at V and 6 bases at J; junction bases unmatched: 14. The CDR3 is made up of 15 amino acids. The CDR3 region is CSAAGTAFRGQPQHF. The CDR3 DNA reads TGCAGTGCCGCCGGGACAGCCTTCCGGGGTCAGCCCCAGCATTTT.

The table lists this clonotype with a few counts. The chain uses TRBV20-1 and TRBJ1-5; D is undetermined. Germline CDR1 and CDR2: DFQATT and SNEGSKA (reference sequence). V lost 1 base and J lost 3, with 13 bases in between. CDR3 length equals 15 residues. CDR3 DNA: TGCAGTGCTAGAGTATCGGGTCGGCTCAATCAGCCCCAGCATTTT. It encodes CSARVSGRLNQPQHF.

V usage is TRBV5-4 and J usage is TRBJ1-3, with D unresolved. The germline V and J ends were trimmed by 1 base and 6 bases, with 14 bases remaining between them. The CDR3 runs to 15 residues. Per the germline V gene, CDR1 is SGHNT and CDR2 is YYREEE (reference sequence). The chain's CDR3 is CASSLNGIGENTIYF. The CDR3 DNA is TGTGCCAGCAGCTTGAACGGGATAGGAGAAAACACCATATATTTT. Looking up the rest from reference TRBV5-4 and TRBJ1-3 gives the full variable domain: ETGVTQSPTHLIKTRGQQVTLRCSSQSGHNTVSWYQQALGQGPQFIFQYYREEENGRGNFPPRFSGLQFPNYSSELNVNALELDDSALYLCASSLNGIGENTIYFGEGSWLTVV.

This chain links TRBV19 with TRBJ1-5, with D perhaps matching TRBD1 (5 bases). The CDR3 contains 14 residues. The V end was cut by 1 base, the J end by 4 bases, with 8 bases between. Germline V lookup: CDR1 LNHDA, CDR2 SQIVND (reference sequence). As DNA, the CDR3 is TGTGCCAGTAGTATAGGGGCAGGGAATCAGCCCCAGCATTTT. It specifies CASSIGAGNQPQHF.

The rearrangement links TRBV9 to TRBJ2-7; D is possibly TRBD2 (6 bases). This CDR3 is 14 amino acids long. Germline V gene lookup returns CDR1 SGDLS and CDR2 YYNGEE. V was shortened by 0 bases and J by 0 bases, with 7 bases between the two germline ends. The CDR3 DNA is TGTGCCAGCAGCGTAGTCGGGAGCTCCTACGAGCAGTACTTC. Residues: CASSVVGSSYEQYF.

V gene TRBV20-1 combines with J gene TRBJ2-2; D not certain. The germline V gene encodes CDR1 DFQATT and CDR2 SNEGSKA (reference sequence). Trimming removed 0 bases from V and 1 base from J, with 9 bases in between. There are 15 residues in the CDR3. The CDR3 reads CSARDRTLNTGELFF. In DNA, the CDR3 is TGCAGTGCTAGAGATCGAACTTTGAACACCGGGGAGCTGTTTTTT.

The chain links TRBV20-1 to TRBJ2-7; D is possibly TRBD2 (5 bases). V dropped 5 bases and J dropped 2 bases, with 19 bases sitting between them. CDR3 length equals 15 residues. Per germline, CDR1 DFQATT and CDR2 SNEGSKA (reference sequence). As DNA, the CDR3 is TGCAGTGCTTCAAATACCGGGGAGATCACCTACGAGCAGTACTTC. Translated, it gives CSASNTGEITYEQYF.

This clonotype was detected only once. The genes are TRBV19 and TRBJ2-7; 8 nucleotides agree with TRBD1. Losses at the gene ends were 9 bases for V and 6 bases for J; bases not matched to a gene: 4. CDR1 and CDR2 (germline): LNHDA, SQIVND (reference sequence). This CDR3 spans 11 amino acids. The CDR3, as DNA: TGTGCCAGCCTCGACAGGGGCGAGCAGTACTTC. It translates to CASLDRGEQYF.

This clonotype showed up just a few times. The chain employs TRBV6-1 and TRBJ1-5; a possible D gene is TRBD1 (5 bases). This CDR3 has 15 amino acids. V lost 6 bases, J lost 2 bases, and 14 bases lay in between. Germline V gene sequence: CDR1 MNHNS, CDR2 SASEGT. The CDR3 spells CASRPQASGNQPQHF. The CDR3 DNA is TGTGCCAGCAGACCACAGGCGTCGGGCAATCAGCCCCAGCATTTT.

This rearrangement joins TRBV11-2 to TRBJ2-7; D unresolved. The CDR3 has 12 amino acids. Trimming took off 4 bases at V and 5 bases at J, with 9 bases between the two ends. Germline V gene data show CDR1 as SGHAT and CDR2 as FQNNGV. CDR3 region: CASSSDRDEQYF. The CDR3, as DNA: TGTGCCAGCAGCTCCGACCGGGACGAGCAGTACTTC.

The rearrangement links TRBV6-1 to TRBJ2-3; D may be TRBD1 or TRBD2 (6 bases each). Trimming shortened V by 5 bases and J by 1 base, and 13 bases separated the two germline ends. Germline assignment: CDR1 MNHNS and CDR2 SASEGT. The CDR3 has 15 amino acids. The CDR3 nucleotides read TGTGCCAGCAGTAAAGGGGGGCGAGGCACAGATACGCAGTATTTT. Amino acid sequence: CASSKGGRGTDTQYF.